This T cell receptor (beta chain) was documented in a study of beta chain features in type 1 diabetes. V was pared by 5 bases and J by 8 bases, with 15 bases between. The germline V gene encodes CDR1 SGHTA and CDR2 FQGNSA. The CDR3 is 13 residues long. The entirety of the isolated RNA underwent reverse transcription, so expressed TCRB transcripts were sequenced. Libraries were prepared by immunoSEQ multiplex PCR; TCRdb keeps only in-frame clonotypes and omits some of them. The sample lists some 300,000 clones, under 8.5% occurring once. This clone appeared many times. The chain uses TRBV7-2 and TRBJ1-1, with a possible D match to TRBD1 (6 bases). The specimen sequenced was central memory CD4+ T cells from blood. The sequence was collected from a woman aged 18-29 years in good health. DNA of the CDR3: TGTGCCAGCAGCCGTATTCCCGGGACAGAAGCTTTCTTT. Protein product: CASSRIPGTEAFF.